Listed below are T cell receptor beta chains from one sample, sequenced in a study of Ad26.COV2.S vaccination and SARS-CoV-2 variants. Only in-frame clones appear in the TCRdb table, and some are missing; sequencing was by immunoSEQ multiplex PCR. The profile covers around 450,000 clones, with 89% appearing a single time and around 2.5% taken by the ten largest. The sequences come from peripheral blood, collected in a trial of Ad26.COV2.S vaccine versus placebo. Receptors originate from a person between 18 and 59 years old who received the Ad26.COV2.S COVID-19 vaccine or a placebo. CDR3s leave out the opening cysteine and the closing phenylalanine or tryptophan. Each record gives: V gene, D gene, CDR3 protein. A D gene is named only where the DNA matches it firmly.

>TRBV1|NA
TSSQVRSSGPRKVPGELF
>TRBV6-4|TRBD1
ASRDRVRGKQGLSFSGNTIY
>TRBV7-2|NA
ASSLKGIGEKLF
>TRBV5-6|NA
ASSLGPTGREEKLF
>TRBV4-3|TRBD1
ASSDRDRYNSPLH
>TRBV24-1|NA
ATSDPDLPWQF
>TRBV5-1|NA
ASSPAGPANVLT
>TRBV7-8|NA
ASSHRRPGLLETQY
>TRBV19|NA
ASSGLRDTGYPGNEQY
>TRBV4-3|TRBD1
ASSARRDRGYEQY
>TRBV7-9|NA
ASSLVWGRYENTEAF
>TRBV13|NA
ASSPLRAHETQY
>TRBV18|NA
ASSPILAVSSTDTQY
>TRBV24-1|NA
ATSESGSNTGELF
>TRBV6-6|NA
ASRDTGSGNTIY
>TRBV29-1|TRBD1
SASDRVTEAF
>TRBV27|TRBD1
ATYRGRGDTQY
>TRBV7-8|NA
ASSLEAALEQY
>TRBV25-1|TRBD2
ASSESAGGKDSYNEQF
>TRBV4-3|NA
ASSLRAFGQPYNEQF
>TRBV5-4|NA
ASSLEGLVTASNYGYT
>TRBV5-1|TRBD1
ASSYPGGALTEAF
>TRBV19|NA
ASSIDYTVQPQH
>TRBV4-1|NA
ASSQDSRAGFTDTQY
>TRBV9|NA
ASSPDRRQRWVGELF
>TRBV7-9|TRBD2
ASSFTTAGGPGTGELF
>TRBV12-3/TRBV12-4|NA
ASRPSGRETQY
>TRBV5-4|NA
ASSSQQDPVSPLH
>TRBV28|TRBD1
ASQPTSLRDRGKAF
>TRBV2|NA
ASSDYFEQF
>TRBV4-2|TRBD2
ASSRGTSGTDEQF
>TRBV7-3|NA
ASSLIIHGELF
>TRBV7-2|NA
ASSSRTVNYGYT
>TRBV30|TRBD1
AWSVLGRTGSYGYT
>TRBV5-1|NA
VSSLGQSSYEQY
>TRBV9|NA
ASSATGHETQY
>TRBV24-1|TRBD2
ATSDGAGGLTDTQY
>TRBV2|NA
ASSRDRVEAF
>TRBV6-6|NA
ASSPTTGPQH
>TRBV4-3|NA
ASSQLGIDTQY
>TRBV24-1|NA
ATGQGLAGANVLT
>TRBV12-3/TRBV12-4|NA
ASIWEGGTEAF
>TRBV7-2|NA
ASSLAREGYQPQH
>TRBV5-6|NA
ASSARGQETQY
>TRBV9|NA
ASSLRQVYSTDTQY
>TRBV4-2|TRBD2
ASSQVSGGDNEQF
>TRBV7-6|TRBD1
ASSLGGGQAKETQY
>TRBV9|TRBD1
ASSVGGTVYGYT